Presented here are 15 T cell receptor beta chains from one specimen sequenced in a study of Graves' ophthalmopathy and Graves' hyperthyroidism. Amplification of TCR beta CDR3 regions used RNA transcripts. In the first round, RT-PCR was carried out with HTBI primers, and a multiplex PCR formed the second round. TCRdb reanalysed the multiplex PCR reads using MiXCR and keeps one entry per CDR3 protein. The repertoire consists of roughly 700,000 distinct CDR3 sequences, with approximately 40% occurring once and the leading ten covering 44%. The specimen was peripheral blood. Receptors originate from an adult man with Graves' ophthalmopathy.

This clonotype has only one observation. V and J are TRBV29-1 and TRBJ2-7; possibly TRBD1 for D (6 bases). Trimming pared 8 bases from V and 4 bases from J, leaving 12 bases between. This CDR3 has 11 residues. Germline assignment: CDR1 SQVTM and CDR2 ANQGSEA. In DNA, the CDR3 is TGCAGCCAAGACAGGTTGTACGAGCAGTACTTC. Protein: CSQDRLYEQYF.

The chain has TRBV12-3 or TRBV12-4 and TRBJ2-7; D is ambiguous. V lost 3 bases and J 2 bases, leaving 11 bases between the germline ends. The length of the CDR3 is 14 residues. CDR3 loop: CASSFESLTYEQYF. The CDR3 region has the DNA TGTGCCAGCAGTTTCGAATCCCTCACCTACGAGCAGTACTTC.

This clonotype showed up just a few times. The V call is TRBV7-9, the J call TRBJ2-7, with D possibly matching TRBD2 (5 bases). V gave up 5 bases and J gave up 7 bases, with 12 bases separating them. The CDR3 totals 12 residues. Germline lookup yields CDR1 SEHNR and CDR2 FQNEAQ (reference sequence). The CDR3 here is CASSANQREQYF. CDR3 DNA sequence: TGTGCCAGCAGCGCAAACCAGCGGGAGCAGTACTTC.

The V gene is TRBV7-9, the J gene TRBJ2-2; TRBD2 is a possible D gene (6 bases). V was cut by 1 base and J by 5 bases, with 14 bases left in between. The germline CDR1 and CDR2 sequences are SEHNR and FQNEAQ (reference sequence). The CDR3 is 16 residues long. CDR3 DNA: TGTGCCAGCAGCTTAGGTTCCGGGCTAGCGACCGGGGAGCTGTTTTTT. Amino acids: CASSLGSGLATGELFF.

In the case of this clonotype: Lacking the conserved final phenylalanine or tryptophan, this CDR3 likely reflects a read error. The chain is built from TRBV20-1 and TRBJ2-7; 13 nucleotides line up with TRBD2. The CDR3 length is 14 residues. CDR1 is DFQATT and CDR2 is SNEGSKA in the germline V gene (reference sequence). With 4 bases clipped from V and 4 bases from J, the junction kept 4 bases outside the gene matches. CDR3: CSATRTSGGYEQYC. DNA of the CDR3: TGCAGTGCTACCAGGACTAGCGGGGGATACGAGCAGTACTGC.

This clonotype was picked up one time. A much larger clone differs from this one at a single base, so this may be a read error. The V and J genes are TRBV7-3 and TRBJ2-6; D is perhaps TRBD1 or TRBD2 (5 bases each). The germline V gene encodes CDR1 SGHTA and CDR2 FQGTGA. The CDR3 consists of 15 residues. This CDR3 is CASSLEGLGADVLTF. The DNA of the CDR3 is TGTGCCAGCAGTTTAGAGGGTCTTGGGGCCGACGTCCTGACTTTC.

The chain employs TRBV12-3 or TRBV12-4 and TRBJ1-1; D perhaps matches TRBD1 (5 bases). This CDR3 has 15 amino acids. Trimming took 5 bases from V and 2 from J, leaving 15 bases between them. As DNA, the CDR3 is TGTGCCAGCAGTGTAAGCCTCGGGACCAACACTGAAGCTTTCTTT. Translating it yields CASSVSLGTNTEAFF.

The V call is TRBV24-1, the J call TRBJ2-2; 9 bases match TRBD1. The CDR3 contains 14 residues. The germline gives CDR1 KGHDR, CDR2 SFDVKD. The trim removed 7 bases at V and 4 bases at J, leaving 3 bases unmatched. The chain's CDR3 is CATRQGAPTGELFF. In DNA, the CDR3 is TGTGCCACCAGACAGGGGGCGCCCACCGGGGAGCTGTTTTTT.

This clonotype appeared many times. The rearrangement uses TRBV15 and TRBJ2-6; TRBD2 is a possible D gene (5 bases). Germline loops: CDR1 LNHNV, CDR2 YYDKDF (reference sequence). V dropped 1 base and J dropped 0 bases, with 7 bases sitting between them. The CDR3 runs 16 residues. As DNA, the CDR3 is TGTGCCACCAGCAGAGGACTACTCTCTGGGGCCAACGTCCTGACTTTC. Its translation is CATSRGLLSGANVLTF. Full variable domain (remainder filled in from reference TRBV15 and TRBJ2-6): DAMVIQNPRYQVTQFGKPVTLSCSQTLNHNVMYWYQQKSSQAPKLLFHYYDKDFNNEADTPDNFQSRRPNTSFCFLDIRSPGLGDTAMYLCATSRGLLSGANVLTFGAGSRLTVL.

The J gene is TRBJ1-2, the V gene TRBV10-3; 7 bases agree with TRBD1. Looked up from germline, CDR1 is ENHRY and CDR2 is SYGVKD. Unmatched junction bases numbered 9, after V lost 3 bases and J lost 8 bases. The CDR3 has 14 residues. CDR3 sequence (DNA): TGTGCCATCAGTGAAATGGGGACAGACGGCGGCTACACCTTC. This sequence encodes CAISEMGTDGGYTF.

The CDR3 DNA reads TGTGCCAGCAGGGGGACAGGGGCGAGCTCCTATAATTCACCCCTCCACTTT. Translation: CASRGTGASSYNSPLHF. The genes are TRBV2 and TRBJ1-6; 10 bases fit TRBD1. Germline CDR1 reads SNHLY; CDR2 reads FYNNEI. This CDR3 has 17 residues. Trimming removed 6 bases from V and 0 bases from J; junction bases left unmatched: 5.

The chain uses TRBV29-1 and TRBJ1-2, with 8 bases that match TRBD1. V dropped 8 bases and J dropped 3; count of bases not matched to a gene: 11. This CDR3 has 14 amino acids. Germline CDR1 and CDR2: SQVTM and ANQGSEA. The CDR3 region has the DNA TGCAGCCACAACTTAGGACAGGGCGACTATGGCTACACCTTC. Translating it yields CSHNLGQGDYGYTF. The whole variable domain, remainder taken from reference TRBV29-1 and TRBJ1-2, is SAVISQKPSRDICQRGTSLTIQCQVDSQVTMMFWYRQQPGQSLTLIATANQGSEATYESGFVIDKFPISRPNLTFSTLTVSNMSPEDSSIYLCSHNLGQGDYGYTFGSGTRLTVV.

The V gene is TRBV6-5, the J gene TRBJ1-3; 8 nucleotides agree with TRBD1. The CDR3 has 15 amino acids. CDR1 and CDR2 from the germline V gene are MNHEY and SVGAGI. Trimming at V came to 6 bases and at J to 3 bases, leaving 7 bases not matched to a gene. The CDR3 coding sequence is TGTGCCAGCAGAACAGGACAGGGCATTGGAAACACCATATATTTT. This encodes CASRTGQGIGNTIYF.

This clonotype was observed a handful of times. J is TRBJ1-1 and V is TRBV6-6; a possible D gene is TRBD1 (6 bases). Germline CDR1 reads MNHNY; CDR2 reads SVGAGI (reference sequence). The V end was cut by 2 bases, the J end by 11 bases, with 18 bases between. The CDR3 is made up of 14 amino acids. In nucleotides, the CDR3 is TGTGCCAGCAGTTACGATTTGACAGGTCGTCGGGCTTTCTTT. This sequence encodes CASSYDLTGRRAFF.

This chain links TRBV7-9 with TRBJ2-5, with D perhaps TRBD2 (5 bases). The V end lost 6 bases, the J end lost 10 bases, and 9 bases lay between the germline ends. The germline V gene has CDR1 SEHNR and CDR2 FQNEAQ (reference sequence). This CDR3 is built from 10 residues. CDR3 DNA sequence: TGTGCCAGCAGTGGGGAGCGCCAGTACTTC. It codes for CASSGERQYF. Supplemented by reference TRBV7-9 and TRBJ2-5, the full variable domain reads DTGVSQNPRHKITKRGQNVTFRCDPISEHNRLYWYRQTLGQGPEFLTYFQNEAQLEKSRLLSDRFSAERPKGSFSTLEIQRTEQGDSAMYLCASSGERQYFGPGTRLLVL.